This T cell receptor (beta chain) was captured by sequencing in a study of blood T cells in healthy people across ages. Through a sample-barcoded 5' primer and a J-beta primer mix, a second PCR was run for about 6 to 11 cycles. TCRdb itself ran the 5' RACE reads through MiXCR, one entry per CDR3 protein. The repertoire includes 1.5 million to 2 million distinct CDR3 sequences, roughly 52% of them detected once, and more than 2% sits in the top ten. Looked up from germline, CDR1 is WSHSY and CDR2 is SAAADI. CDR3 size: 13 residues. V was pared by 1 base and J by 5 bases, with 6 bases between. Sample: blood. The chain links TRBV10-2 to TRBJ2-1, with D unclear. The TCR was taken from a woman aged 35 to 49 in good health. The CDR3 region has the DNA TGCGCCAGCAGTGAGTACCAGAACAATGAGCAGTTCTTC. Its translation: CASSEYQNNEQFF.